The 32 T cell receptor beta chains in this list originate from one sample, sequenced in a study of cytomegalovirus exposure and HLA in healthy donors. The PCR was carried out with 60 Vbeta primers and 13 Jbeta primers. Some clones are missing from TCRdb's copy, which holds only in-frame ones; the method was immunoSEQ multiplex PCR. The table lists 100,000 to 150,000 clones, roughly 70% of them singletons. The specimen sequenced was PBMCs. The source is a man aged 40-50 years in good health and CMV-seropositive.

The chain combines TRBV7-8 with TRBJ1-4; D is uncertain. The CDR3 length is 14 residues. Trimming left V 8 bases short and J 4 bases short, with 14 bases between. Germline CDR1 reads SGHVS; CDR2 reads FQNEAQ. CDR3 nucleotide sequence: TGTGCCAGCTCTCGGAGAGCTCTTAATGAAAAACTGTTTTTT. It translates to CASSRRALNEKLFF.

This sequence joins TRBV5-5 and TRBJ1-1; 8 nucleotides agree with TRBD1. With V trimmed by 3 bases and J by 1 base, 5 bases remained unmatched. The CDR3 consists of 15 residues. Looked up from germline, CDR1 is SGHKS and CDR2 is YYEKEE (reference sequence). The CDR3 DNA sequence: TGTGCCAGCAGCTACAGGACAGGGCCGAACACTGAAGCTTTCTTT. Protein sequence: CASSYRTGPNTEAFF.

DNA of the CDR3: TGTGCCAGCAGCCACCGAGGGGACAGGGGGCGCGGGGAGACCCAGTACTTC. Amino acids: CASSHRGDRGRGETQYF. This chain connects TRBV28 to TRBJ2-5; TRBD1 aligns across 12 bases. V lost 6 bases to trimming and J lost 5 bases; unmatched junction nucleotides: 13. CDR1 and CDR2 (germline): MDHEN, SYDVKM. The CDR3 is 17 residues long.

With regard to this clone: Mismatch with germline at one junction end may stem from a read error. This chain uses TRBV7-9 with TRBJ2-1; TRBD2 agrees at 7 bases. There are 13 residues in the CDR3. Germline CDR1 and CDR2: SEHNR and FQNEAQ (reference sequence). The CDR3 DNA follows: TGTGCCAGCAGCTTGGGGAGCGGGAATGAGCAATTCTTC. It encodes CASSLGSGNEQFF. Filled out from reference TRBV7-9 and TRBJ2-1, the complete variable domain reads DTGVSQNPRHKITKRGQNVTFRCDPISEHNRLYWYRQTLGQGPEFLTYFQNEAQLEKSRLLSDRFSAERPKGSFSTLEIQRTEQGDSAMYLCASSLGSGNEQFFGPGTRLTVL.

This chain links TRBV5-1 with TRBJ2-7; D perhaps matches TRBD1 (6 bases). The CDR3 loop spans 15 amino acids. V was cut by 0 bases and J by 4 bases, with 14 bases left in between. The germline V gene encodes CDR1 SGHRS and CDR2 YFSETQ. DNA for the CDR3: TGCGCCAGCAGCTTGGATGGGACAAGGAGTTACGAGCAGTACTTC. Residues: CASSLDGTRSYEQYF.

This clone has only one observation. The J gene is TRBJ1-1, the V gene TRBV6-6; tentative D call: TRBD1 (5 bases). V was trimmed by 6 bases and J by 2 bases, leaving 10 bases between them. This CDR3 has 13 amino acids. In germline, CDR1 is MNHNY, CDR2 SVGAGI (reference sequence). In DNA form, the CDR3 reads TGTGCCAGCAGATTCGACAGCAACACTGAAGCTTTCTTT. Encoded protein: CASRFDSNTEAFF.

V gene TRBV7-2 combines with J gene TRBJ1-2, with no clear D. V was trimmed by 2 bases and J by 0 bases, leaving 7 bases between them. The CDR3 spans 14 residues. The germline V gene encodes CDR1 SGHTA and CDR2 FQGNSA. This CDR3 is CASSLTVANYGYTF. The CDR3 region has the DNA TGTGCCAGCAGCTTAACTGTTGCTAACTATGGCTACACCTTC.

The rearrangement uses TRBV7-9 and TRBJ2-1, with 12 positions matching TRBD1. Unmatched junction bases numbered 10, after V lost 0 bases and J lost 10 bases. Germline V gene data show CDR1 as SEHNR and CDR2 as FQNEAQ (reference sequence). The CDR3 spans 17 residues. CDR3 protein: CASSLATRDRGLYEQFF. The CDR3 DNA reads as TGTGCCAGCAGCTTAGCGACCCGGGACAGGGGGCTATACGAGCAGTTCTTC.

The gene calls are TRBV28 and TRBJ2-5; 7 nucleotides agree with TRBD1. The V segment lost 9 bases and the J segment 7 bases; nucleotides outside the gene matches: 5. The length of the CDR3 is 11 residues. Looked up from germline, CDR1 is MDHEN and CDR2 is SYDVKM. For the CDR3, the DNA is TGTGCCAGTACAACAGGGGTGACCCAGTACTTC. This gives the protein CASTTGVTQYF.

The V gene is TRBV5-6, the J gene TRBJ1-3; D uncertain. The CDR3 extends over 17 amino acids. Between the trimmed V and J ends, which lost 2 bases and 1 base, there was a span of 16 bases. Germline loops: CDR1 SGHDT, CDR2 YYEEEE. CDR3: CASSFYRSSTSGNTIYF. Written as DNA, the CDR3 is TGTGCCAGCAGCTTTTATCGCAGTTCGACTTCTGGAAACACCATATATTTT.

The V gene is TRBV28, the J gene TRBJ2-7; D is perhaps TRBD1 (6 bases). With 5 bases removed from V and 4 bases from J, the gap between germline ends came to 15 bases. The CDR3 spans 14 residues. Germline lookup yields CDR1 MDHEN and CDR2 SYDVKM. CDR3: CASSPTDRPYEQYF. CDR3 nucleotide sequence: TGTGCCAGCAGTCCAACGGACAGACCTTACGAGCAGTACTTC.

J is TRBJ2-5 and V is TRBV5-1; TRBD1 is a possible D gene (6 bases). Between the trimmed V and J ends, which lost 4 bases and 2 bases, there was a span of 12 bases. The germline V gene encodes CDR1 SGHRS and CDR2 YFSETQ. The CDR3 runs to 14 residues. The CDR3 region has the DNA TGCGCCAGCAGCGCGGCAGGGGAACAAGAGACCCAGTACTTC. Its translation is CASSAAGEQETQYF. Based on the CDR3 plus reference TRBV5-1 and TRBJ2-5, the full variable domain is KAGVTQTPRYLIKTRGQQVTLSCSPISGHRSVSWYQQTPGQGLQFLFEYFSETQRNKGNFPGRFSGRQFSNSRSEMNVSTLELGDSALYLCASSAAGEQETQYFGPGTRLLVL.

The chain employs TRBV5-1 and TRBJ1-1; perhaps TRBD1 as D (5 bases). Trimming pared 2 bases from V and 7 bases from J, leaving 9 bases between. There are 12 residues in the CDR3. Germline lookup yields CDR1 SGHRS and CDR2 YFSETQ. The CDR3 DNA reads TGCGCCAGCAGCTTTGGGGGGTTTGAAGCTTTCTTT. Protein: CASSFGGFEAFF.

This rearrangement joins TRBV11-2 to TRBJ2-7, with a weak D call TRBD1 (6 bases). The CDR3 totals 14 residues. Germline V gene data show CDR1 as SGHAT and CDR2 as FQNNGV. V was cut by 1 base and J by 3 bases, with 10 bases left in between. The DNA for the CDR3 is TGTGCCAGCAGCTTAGGAGGGGGTGACTACGAGCAGTACTTC. Its protein product is CASSLGGGDYEQYF.

The V call is TRBV7-9, the J call TRBJ2-7; 12 bases agree with TRBD1. J gave up 3 bases and V 5 bases, and 5 bases lay outside the gene matches. Germline assignment: CDR1 SEHNR and CDR2 FQNEAQ (reference sequence). CDR3 length equals 15 residues. The CDR3 loop reads CASSPGTGGYYEQYF. The CDR3, as DNA: TGTGCCAGCAGCCCGGGGACAGGGGGCTACTACGAGCAGTACTTC.

On this clone itself: The same CDR3 is also encoded by other DNA sequences in this sample. The genes are TRBV29-1 and TRBJ2-4; D possibly corresponds to TRBD1 (6 bases). The CDR3 is 13 amino acids. Germline assignment: CDR1 SQVTM and CDR2 ANQGSEA. V was cut by 6 bases and J by 5 bases, with 14 bases left in between. CDR3 nucleotides: TGCAGCGTAGATTCAGGGGCCCAAAACATTCAGTACTTC. It encodes CSVDSGAQNIQYF.

In its sample, this clone was seen a few times. The junction and the germline gene differ at one end; a read error may be behind it. This chain links TRBV7-7 with TRBJ2-5; 9 bases line up with TRBD1. This CDR3 is 16 amino acids long. Germline V CDR1 and CDR2: SSHAT, FNYEAQ (reference sequence). In nucleotides, the CDR3 is TGTGCTAGCAGCAAAGGCGGGGACAGGGTGTCGGAGACCCAGTACTTC. Its protein product is CASSKGGDRVSETQYF.

The chain links TRBV5-1 to TRBJ2-2; D not resolved. CDR3 length equals 14 residues. The V end lost 0 bases, the J end lost 7 bases, and 10 bases lay between the germline ends. From germline, CDR1 is SGHRS and CDR2 YFSETQ. CDR3: CASSLDDSYGELFF. DNA for the CDR3: TGCGCCAGCAGCTTGGACGACTCATACGGGGAGCTGTTTTTT.

V usage is TRBV14 and J usage is TRBJ2-7, with unresolved D. V dropped 4 bases and J dropped 4 bases, with 8 bases sitting between them. The germline gives CDR1 SGHDN, CDR2 FVKESK. This CDR3 is 12 amino acids long. The CDR3 loop reads CASSPRTYEQYF. The CDR3, as DNA: TGTGCCAGCAGCCCCAGAACGTACGAGCAGTACTTC.

The chain uses TRBV19 and TRBJ2-3; 8 bases match TRBD2. The CDR3 covers 15 residues. With V trimmed by 6 bases and J by 0 bases, 5 bases remained unmatched. Germline V CDR1 and CDR2: LNHDA, SQIVND (reference sequence). CDR3 residues: CASRTLAGSTDTQYF. The CDR3 DNA reads TGTGCCAGTAGGACCTTAGCGGGAAGCACAGATACGCAGTATTTT.

The gene calls are TRBV7-9 and TRBJ2-7; 13 bases match TRBD2. With 5 bases clipped from V and 2 bases from J, the junction kept 9 bases outside the gene matches. The CDR3 contains 17 residues. Germline CDR1 is SEHNR and CDR2 is FQNEAQ (reference sequence). CDR3 sequence reads: CASSGGLLAGGTYEQYF. The CDR3 nucleotides are TGTGCCAGCAGCGGTGGGTTACTAGCGGGAGGGACCTACGAGCAGTACTTC.

The chain employs TRBV11-2 and TRBJ1-5; D gene unclear. Trimming pared 2 bases from V and 3 bases from J, leaving 5 bases between. The CDR3 runs 13 residues. Per the germline V gene, CDR1 is SGHAT and CDR2 is FQNNGV. DNA of the CDR3: TGTGCCAGCAGCTTATTACACAATCAGCCCCAGCATTTT. This gives the protein CASSLLHNQPQHF.

This chain joins TRBV27 and TRBJ2-1, with 8 positions matching TRBD2. The CDR3 contains 17 residues. CDR1 and CDR2 (germline): MNHEY, SMNVEV (reference sequence). Trimming took 5 bases from V and 0 from J; bases not matched to a gene: 9. CDR3 sequence reads: CASSLSRGASSYNEQFF. The CDR3 bases are TGTGCCAGCAGTCTCTCGCGGGGGGCAAGCTCCTACAATGAGCAGTTCTTC.

The chain joins TRBV7-8 to TRBJ2-1; TRBD2 aligns across 7 bases. Germline V gene lookup returns CDR1 SGHVS and CDR2 FQNEAQ. The CDR3 runs 16 residues. Unmatched junction bases numbered 13, after V lost 1 base and J lost 10 bases. The CDR3, as DNA: TGTGCCAGCAGCTTAGGATTCAGCGTTCTAGCGGTAGAGCAGTTCTTC. It translates to CASSLGFSVLAVEQFF.

This chain uses TRBV19 with TRBJ2-1; TRBD2 matches at 14 bases. With V trimmed by 5 bases and J by 6 bases, 6 bases remained unmatched. The V gene's germline CDR1 is LNHDA and CDR2 SQIVND (reference sequence). CDR3 length equals 16 residues. The CDR3 region has the DNA TGTGCCAGTAGTGACCCCGGGACTAGCGGGAGCAATGAGCAGTTCTTC. This gives the protein CASSDPGTSGSNEQFF.

The chain carries TRBV19 and TRBJ1-5; maybe TRBD1 (5 bases). Germline loops: CDR1 LNHDA, CDR2 SQIVND (reference sequence). The CDR3 consists of 17 residues. V was shortened by 5 bases and J by 0 bases, with 17 bases between the two germline ends. The CDR3 bases are TGTGCCAGTAGTGTCTCGACGGGGGGAGTTAGCAATCAGCCCCAGCATTTT. This codes for CASSVSTGGVSNQPQHF.

This clone has only a few counts. CDR3 residues: CASSESWGGKEEQFF. The CDR3, as DNA: TGCGCCAGCAGTGAGTCCTGGGGAGGGAAGGAAGAGCAGTTCTTC. The chain is built from TRBV10-1 and TRBJ2-1, with 7 bases fitting TRBD2. With 0 bases clipped from V and 10 bases from J, the junction kept 9 bases outside the gene matches. Germline-derived CDR1 and CDR2 are WNHNN and SYGVQD (reference sequence). This CDR3 has 15 amino acids.

The chain joins TRBV11-3 to TRBJ1-4, with D uncertain. The CDR3 totals 15 residues. Trimming pared 5 bases from V and 5 bases from J, leaving 15 bases between. CDR1 is SGHNT and CDR2 is YENEEA in the germline V gene. The CDR3 region has the DNA TGTGCCAGCAGCCCCGGTACACAGCCGAATGAAAAACTGTTTTTT. This gives the protein CASSPGTQPNEKLFF.

This chain links TRBV28 with TRBJ1-5; 10 bases line up with TRBD1. CDR1 and CDR2 (germline): MDHEN, SYDVKM. Unmatched junction bases numbered 4, after V lost 6 bases and J lost 5 bases. CDR3 size: 14 residues. CDR3 amino acids: CASRSDRGHQPQHF. The CDR3 DNA sequence: TGTGCCAGCAGATCCGACAGGGGGCATCAGCCCCAGCATTTT.

This chain uses TRBV28 with TRBJ2-2, with D tentatively TRBD2 (5 bases). The CDR3 runs to 14 residues. V was pared by 8 bases and J by 5 bases, with 15 bases between. Germline V gene sequence: CDR1 MDHEN, CDR2 SYDVKM. The CDR3 loop reads CASGGGVGTGELFF. In nucleotides, the CDR3 is TGTGCCAGCGGAGGTGGGGTTGGGACCGGGGAGCTGTTTTTT.

V is TRBV7-9 and J is TRBJ2-7; weak D call: TRBD1 (6 bases). V lost 2 bases to trimming and J lost 0 bases, with 11 bases between them. The germline V gene has CDR1 SEHNR and CDR2 FQNEAQ (reference sequence). The CDR3 runs to 15 residues. The CDR3 coding sequence is TGTGCCAGCAGCTTAACAGGGCAACGCTCCTACGAGCAGTACTTC. The encoded protein is CASSLTGQRSYEQYF.

V is TRBV27 and J is TRBJ2-7, with D possibly TRBD1 on 6 matching bases. CDR1 and CDR2 (germline): MNHEY, SMNVEV (reference sequence). The CDR3 spans 14 residues. With 6 bases removed from V and 3 bases from J, the gap between germline ends came to 15 bases. Here the CDR3 reads CASRQGRGYYEQYF. The CDR3 nucleotides read TGTGCCAGCAGACAGGGACGAGGGTACTACGAGCAGTACTTC.